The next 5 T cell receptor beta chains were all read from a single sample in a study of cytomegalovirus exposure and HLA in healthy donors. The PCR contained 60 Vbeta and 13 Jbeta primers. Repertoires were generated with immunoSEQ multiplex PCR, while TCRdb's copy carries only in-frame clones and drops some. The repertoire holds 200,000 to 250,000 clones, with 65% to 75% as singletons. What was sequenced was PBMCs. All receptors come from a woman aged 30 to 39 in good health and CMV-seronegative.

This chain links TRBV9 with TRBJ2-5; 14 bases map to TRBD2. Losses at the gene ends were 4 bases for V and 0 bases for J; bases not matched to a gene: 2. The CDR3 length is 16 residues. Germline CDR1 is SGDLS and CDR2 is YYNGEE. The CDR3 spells CASSRTSGGYQETQYF. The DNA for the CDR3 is TGTGCCAGCAGCCGGACTAGCGGGGGGTACCAAGAGACCCAGTACTTC.

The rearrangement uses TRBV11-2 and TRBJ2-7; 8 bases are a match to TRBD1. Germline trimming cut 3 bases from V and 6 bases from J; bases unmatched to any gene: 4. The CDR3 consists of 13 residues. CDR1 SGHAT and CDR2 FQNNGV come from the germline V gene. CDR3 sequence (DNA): TGTGCCAGCAGCTTGCAGGGGGCTGTCGAGCAGTACTTC. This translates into CASSLQGAVEQYF.

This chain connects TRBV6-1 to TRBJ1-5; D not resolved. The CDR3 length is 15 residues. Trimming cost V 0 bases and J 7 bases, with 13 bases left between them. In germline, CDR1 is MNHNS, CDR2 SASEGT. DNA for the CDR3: TGTGCCAGCAGTGAAGCAGTATTTAGCCACCAGCCCCAGCATTTT. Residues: CASSEAVFSHQPQHF.

In nucleotides, the CDR3 is TGTGCCAGCATCATGAGGTCAGCGGGAGTTCAAGATACGCAGTATTTT. Amino acid sequence: CASIMRSAGVQDTQYF. J is TRBJ2-3 and V is TRBV6-6, with 8 nucleotides matching TRBD2. CDR1 and CDR2 (germline): MNHNY, SVGAGI (reference sequence). The CDR3 spans 16 residues. The junction had 14 bases not matched to a gene; V was cut back by 7 bases and J by 5 bases.

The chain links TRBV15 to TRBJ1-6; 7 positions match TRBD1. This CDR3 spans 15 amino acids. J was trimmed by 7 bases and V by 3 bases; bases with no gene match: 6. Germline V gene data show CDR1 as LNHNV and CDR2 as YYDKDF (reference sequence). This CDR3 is CATSREQGKNSPLHF. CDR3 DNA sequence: TGTGCCACCAGCAGGGAACAGGGGAAAAATTCACCCCTCCACTTT.